This T cell receptor beta chain was recovered during a study of monozygotic twins with inflammatory bowel disease. TCRdb reprocessed the 5' RACE reads and reports one entry per CDR3 protein, with no DNA. The table counts some 450,000 distinct CDR3 sequences; 2% to 3% lies in the top ten. The sequenced sample was blood. The receptor was isolated from a human donor with ulcerative colitis or Crohn's disease, or a healthy co-twin of an affected twin (not recorded which).

The CDR3 sequence is CASRSSGTSGGPTGELFF. This chain connects TRBV6-5 to TRBJ2-2; the TCRdb D gene call, TRBD2, has no DNA to confirm it. Germline loops: CDR1 MNHEY, CDR2 SVGAGI. The CDR3 contains 18 residues.